Below, 19 T cell receptor beta chains from the same sample are listed, as sequenced in a study of CD8+CD57+ T cells in acquired aplastic anemia. TCR beta VDJ and CDR3 profiles were obtained from a genomic DNA template. TCRdb independently ran MiXCR on the reads; one entry per CDR3 protein. Counted here are about 48,000 distinct CDR3 sequences, around 73% occurring once; the ten biggest clones make up about a third. Sequencing was performed on sorted CD4+, CD8+, or CD8+CD57+ T cells (not recorded which) from PBMCs. Receptors were obtained from a human donor in good health, serving as a control.

Concerning this clonotype itself: At one end the junction does not follow the germline gene, possibly because of a read error. This sequence joins TRBV7-2 and TRBJ2-7, with D perhaps assigned TRBD1 or TRBD2 (7 bases each). The germline V gene has CDR1 SGHTA and CDR2 FQGNSA. This CDR3 comprises 11 residues. CDR3 in DNA: TGCGCCAGCAGGGGGAGGGACGAGCAGTACTTC. The encoded protein is CASRGRDEQYF.

This clonotype came up a few times. J is TRBJ2-5 and V is TRBV15, with 11 bases that match TRBD2. In germline, CDR1 is LNHNV, CDR2 YYDKDF (reference sequence). The CDR3 runs 14 residues. Trimming took 6 bases from V and 4 from J; bases not matched to a gene: 4. The CDR3 region has the DNA TGTGCCACCAGTATTGGACTAGCGGGAGAGACCCAGTACTTC. Protein: CATSIGLAGETQYF.

This clonotype was observed at least ten times. The V gene is TRBV6-5, the J gene TRBJ1-4, with D unclear. Trimming cost V 2 bases and J 5 bases, with 12 bases left between them. This CDR3 comprises 15 residues. CDR1 is MNHEY, CDR2 SVGAGI, per germline. CDR3 DNA sequence: TGTGCCAGCAGTTACGGCTACAGCTTAAATGAAAAACTGTTTTTT. It yields the protein CASSYGYSLNEKLFF.

This clonotype was counted once. This chain links TRBV10-3 with TRBJ1-6, with 7 nucleotides matching TRBD1. Germline V gene data show CDR1 as ENHRY and CDR2 as SYGVKD. The CDR3 covers 16 residues. Trimming removed 5 bases from V and 8 bases from J; junction bases left unmatched: 12. CDR3 nucleotides: TGTGCCATCAGTAGTGCGTTGAGTCAGGGGGATTCACCCCTCCACTTT. This sequence encodes CAISSALSQGDSPLHF.

The rearrangement joins TRBV2 to TRBJ1-5; TRBD1 agrees at 10 bases. The CDR3 spans 14 residues. Germline CDR1 SNHLY, CDR2 FYNNEI. Trimming took 5 bases from V and 5 from J; bases not matched to a gene: 3. DNA of the CDR3: TGTGCCAGCAGTAGGGACAGGGGAGATCAGCCCCAGCATTTT. This sequence encodes CASSRDRGDQPQHF.

Relative to its sample, this clonotype is medium-sized (0.01 to 0.1%). The CDR3 is CASSVGGAGTYEQYF. The CDR3 DNA reads as TGTGCCAGCAGCGTAGGGGGGGCCGGTACCTACGAGCAGTACTTC. The rearrangement uses TRBV9 and TRBJ2-7; tentatively, D is TRBD1 or TRBD2 (6 bases each). The CDR3 is made up of 15 amino acids. Germline V gene data show CDR1 as SGDLS and CDR2 as YYNGEE. Trimming took off 0 bases at V and 2 bases at J, with 12 bases between the two ends. The full variable domain, with the rest looked up from reference TRBV9 and TRBJ2-7, is DSGVTQTPKHLITATGQRVTLRCSPRSGDLSVYWYQQSLDQGLQFLIQYYNGEERAKGNILERFSAQQFPDLHSELNLSSLELGDSALYFCASSVGGAGTYEQYFGPGTRLTVT.

This chain joins TRBV24-1 and TRBJ2-7; D might be TRBD2 (6 bases). V gave up 4 bases and J gave up 5 bases, with 14 bases separating them. Germline V gene sequence: CDR1 KGHDR, CDR2 SFDVKD. This CDR3 spans 14 amino acids. The CDR3 DNA sequence: TGTGCCACCAGTGACACAGTTAGCGGTAACGAGCAGTACTTC. It encodes CATSDTVSGNEQYF.

The chain employs TRBV5-4 and TRBJ2-7; 8 nucleotides agree with TRBD1. The ends lost 4 bases at V and 1 base at J; junction bases unmatched: 4. CDR3 length: 14 amino acids. Per germline, CDR1 SGHNT and CDR2 YYREEE (reference sequence). CDR3 sequence reads: CASSQRQGSYEQYF. The CDR3 bases are TGTGCCAGCAGCCAGAGACAGGGGTCCTACGAGCAGTACTTC.

The chain couples TRBV10-2 to TRBJ2-7, with D tentatively TRBD1 (6 bases). The ends were cut back, 6 bases at V and 2 bases at J, with 8 bases in the middle. The CDR3 totals 12 residues. Germline loops: CDR1 WSHSY, CDR2 SAAADI. In nucleotides, the CDR3 is TGCGCCAGCAGCACAGGGCCCTACGAGCAGTACTTC. Residues: CASSTGPYEQYF.

This clonotype was observed a handful of times. The chain's CDR3 is CATSGTDGGRPSETQYF. DNA of the CDR3: TGTGCCACCAGTGGGACGGATGGCGGGAGGCCGTCAGAGACCCAGTACTTC. V and J are TRBV24-1 and TRBJ2-5; TRBD2 agrees at 8 bases. The CDR3 spans 17 residues. CDR1 and CDR2 (germline): KGHDR, SFDVKD. Trimming at V came to 5 bases and at J to 4 bases, leaving 14 bases not matched to a gene.

The chain uses TRBV20-1 and TRBJ1-6; D is uncertain. With 1 base removed from V and 7 bases from J, the gap between germline ends came to 11 bases. This CDR3 has 14 residues. CDR1 and CDR2 (germline): DFQATT, SNEGSKA (reference sequence). The CDR3 nucleotides read TGCAGTGCTAGAGTGCTCCCTGGGAATTCACCCCTCCACTTT. Protein: CSARVLPGNSPLHF.

A word on this clonotype: One junction end disagrees with the germline gene, perhaps due to a read error. This chain uses TRBV29-1 with TRBJ2-1; 8 nucleotides agree with TRBD1. Germline loops: CDR1 SQVTM, CDR2 ANQGSEA. The CDR3 spans 11 residues. The CDR3 DNA reads TGCAGCGCTTCCCAACAGGGGGAGGTATCCTTC. Translating gives CSASQQGEVSF.

This chain joins TRBV15 and TRBJ2-1; 12 bases match TRBD2. There are 17 residues in the CDR3. Germline CDR1 reads LNHNV; CDR2 reads YYDKDF (reference sequence). V was clipped by 0 bases and J by 6 bases; unmatched bases: 6. Here the CDR3 reads CATSRDRRTSGANEQFF. The DNA for the CDR3 is TGTGCCACCAGCAGAGATAGACGGACTAGCGGGGCCAATGAGCAGTTCTTC.

This rearrangement joins TRBV19 to TRBJ1-5, with 7 bases aligning to TRBD1. The V gene's germline CDR1 is LNHDA and CDR2 SQIVND (reference sequence). V lost 2 bases to trimming and J lost 0 bases; unmatched junction nucleotides: 4. This CDR3 has 16 residues. Written as DNA, the CDR3 is TGTGCCAGTAGTATAAGGGACAGAAATAGCAATCAGCCCCAGCATTTT. This encodes CASSIRDRNSNQPQHF.

The rearrangement uses TRBV29-1 and TRBJ1-1; the D is unclear. The CDR3 runs to 10 residues. Germline V lookup: CDR1 SQVTM, CDR2 ANQGSEA. CDR3 region: CGAENTEAFF. CDR3 DNA: TGCGGCGCCGAGAACACTGAAGCTTTCTTT.

V and J are TRBV20-1 and TRBJ1-5; no clear D gene. CDR1 is DFQATT and CDR2 is SNEGSKA in the germline V gene (reference sequence). Trimming pared 2 bases from V and 2 bases from J, leaving 10 bases between. This CDR3 spans 14 amino acids. The CDR3: CSARSVAGNQPQHF. In nucleotides, the CDR3 is TGCAGTGCTAGAAGCGTAGCTGGCAATCAGCCCCAGCATTTT.

The CDR3: CASSRGRRANTGELFF. The CDR3 DNA sequence: TGTGCCAGCAGCAGAGGCCGCAGAGCGAACACCGGGGAGCTGTTTTTT. This chain connects TRBV2 to TRBJ2-2; D uncertain. Germline V gives CDR1 SNHLY, CDR2 FYNNEI. Between the trimmed V and J ends, which lost 6 bases and 0 bases, there was a span of 14 bases. The length of the CDR3 is 16 residues.

This chain uses TRBV2 with TRBJ2-5, with 9 bases lining up with TRBD2. V shed 4 bases and J 3 bases; nucleotides not matched to a gene: 6. This CDR3 is 15 amino acids long. Germline lookup yields CDR1 SNHLY and CDR2 FYNNEI. The CDR3 loop reads CASSAGGGAKETQYF. CDR3 DNA sequence: TGTGCCAGCAGTGCGGGCGGGGGGGCCAAAGAGACCCAGTACTTC.

This clonotype was found many times. This chain uses TRBV19 with TRBJ2-2; D is undetermined. The CDR3 loop spans 13 amino acids. The germline V gene encodes CDR1 LNHDA and CDR2 SQIVND (reference sequence). Trimming cost V 7 bases and J 1 base, with 7 bases left between them. The CDR3 DNA sequence: TGTGCCAGTAAACCGCTGAACACCGGGGAGCTGTTTTTT. It encodes CASKPLNTGELFF.